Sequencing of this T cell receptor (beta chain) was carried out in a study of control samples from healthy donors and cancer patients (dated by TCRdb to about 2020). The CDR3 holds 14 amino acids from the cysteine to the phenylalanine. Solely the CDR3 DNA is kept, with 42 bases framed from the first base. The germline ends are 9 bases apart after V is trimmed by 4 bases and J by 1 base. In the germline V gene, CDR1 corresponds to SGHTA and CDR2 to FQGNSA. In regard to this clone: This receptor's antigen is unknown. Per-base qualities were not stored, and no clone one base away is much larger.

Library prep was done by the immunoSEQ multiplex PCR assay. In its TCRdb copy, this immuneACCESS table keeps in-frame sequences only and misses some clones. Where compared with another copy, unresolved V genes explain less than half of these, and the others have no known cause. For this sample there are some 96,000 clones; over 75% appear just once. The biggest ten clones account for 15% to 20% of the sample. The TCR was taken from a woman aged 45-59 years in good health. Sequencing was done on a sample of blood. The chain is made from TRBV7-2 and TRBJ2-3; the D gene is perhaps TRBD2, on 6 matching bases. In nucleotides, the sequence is TGTGCCAGCAGCTCACCTAGCGGCACAGATACGCAGTATTTT. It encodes CASSSPSGTDTQYF.